The rows below give T cell receptor beta chains drawn from one sample of a study of shared clonotypes between healthy human individuals. The assay was immunoSEQ multiplex PCR, and TCRdb's table has in-frame clones only and misses some. Of roughly 660,000 clones listed, 90% are singletons. Source material: memory CD8+ T cells from PBMCs. Every receptor here comes from a man younger than 30 in good health. Some clones in this sample may be carry-over from other donors' samples. Each CDR3 is given with its conserved first and last residue.

TRBJ1-4 TRBV6-1 CASSDPLTEKLFF
TRBJ2-2 TRBV10-3 CAISVNTGELFF
TRBJ1-2 TRBV7-2 CASSPGSGNHGYTF
TRBJ2-7 TRBV5-1 CASSHGDTYEQYF
TRBJ2-6 TRBV7-9 CASSPGPNSGANVLTF
TRBJ2-3 TRBV9 CASSGPGGESSTDTQYF
TRBJ2-7 TRBV5-1 CASSFERRTSGSRAYEQYF
TRBJ2-7 TRBV7-7 CASSLGRGPTYEQYF
TRBJ1-2 TRBV6-6 CASSYSIAGNYGYTF
TRBJ2-7 TRBV4-3 CASSQDGGGFNSYEQYF
TRBJ1-2 TRBV6-5 CASKEDGYTF
TRBJ1-1 TRBV5-6 CASSLGGLNTEAFF
TRBJ2-5 TRBV28 CASSWVGETQYF
TRBJ2-1 TRBV28 CASNFIGQGEREQFF
TRBJ2-1 TRBV11-2 CASSLAGSFNEQFF
TRBJ1-1 TRBV28 CASSLQENTEAFF
TRBJ1-1 TRBV11-2 CASSLRTGTNTEAFF
TRBJ2-1 TRBV30 CAWRGGNSRNEQFF
TRBJ1-5 TRBV27 CASGPNQPQHF
. TRBV4-1 CASSQAKDRGYEQYF
TRBJ1-1 TRBV19 CASKDSPASTEAFF
TRBJ1-5 TRBV7-9 CASSLGQGNQPQHF
TRBJ1-4 TRBV2 CASTKTTNEKLFF
TRBJ1-1 TRBV11-2 CASSLYGEYTEAFF
TRBJ2-1 TRBV6-5 CASIILAGSYNEQFF
TRBJ1-2 TRBV19 CASSIAPGWGYGYTF
TRBJ2-1 TRBV30 CAWSVPGRDPGNEQFF
TRBJ2-7 TRBV10-3 CAISDLGLAGGRYEQYF
TRBJ2-3 TRBV29-1 CSVWTSGSPDTQYF
TRBJ2-7 TRBV10-3 CAISEGSGLSYEQYF
TRBJ2-3 TRBV14 CASSRYRSSTDTQYF
TRBJ2-7 TRBV11-2 CASSGGDRGKSLGDYEQYF
TRBJ2-7 TRBV7-9 CASSQADRVIDEQYF
TRBJ2-7 TRBV29-1 CSVEDQAYEQYF
TRBJ1-2 TRBV6-5 CASSYNRGRGDYGYTF
TRBJ2-1 TRBV11-3 CASSTGHHSYNEQFF
TRBJ2-1 TRBV18 CASSPERTARYNEQFF
TRBJ2-1 TRBV7-9 CASSPRDRGPWNEQFF
TRBJ2-6 TRBV28 CASSFVGRPSHSGANVLTF
TRBJ2-1 TRBV6-5 CASSYSGNEQFF
TRBJ1-2 TRBV5-4 CASSWDRGTNYGYTF
TRBJ2-3 TRBV5-1 CASSSEGLMLDTQYF
TRBJ1-2 TRBV28 CASDWGGLTNYGYTF
TRBJ2-1 TRBV29-1 CSVGWGTLGNEQFF
TRBJ1-1 TRBV28 CASSFPPWTGINTEAFF
TRBJ2-7 TRBV12-2 CASRLRRLGTSGNYEQYF
TRBJ2-7 TRBV15 CATSRDTLLDEQYF
TRBJ2-3 TRBV11-2 CASSLTLGGGTDTQYF
TRBJ2-7 TRBV28 CASSWFAGFSYEQYF
TRBJ2-3 TRBV7-9 CASSQTRPDTQYF
TRBJ1-5 TRBV7-9 CASSVPGQPQHF
TRBJ2-7 TRBV9 CASSVGGFSYEQYF
TRBJ2-5 TRBV18 CASSLQGRPETQYF
TRBJ2-1 TRBV7-8 CASSSRPGLAGGPAPNEQFF